Below, 21 T cell receptor beta chains from the same sample are listed, as sequenced in a study of spatial heterogeneity in lung cancer. Whole-study results and caveats: Counts that tracked tumor mutation counts were those of expanded intratumoral alpha and beta TCRs.

Their antigens are not known. Stated time point: sample taken at primary tumor resection. TCRdb processed the 5' RACE reads anew with MiXCR; each CDR3 protein has one entry. This sample has 9,000 to 13,000 distinct CDR3 sequences, with around 10% found just once. This specimen consisted of lung tumor tissue, obtained at surgery. These TCRs come from a male donor with early-stage non-small cell lung cancer.

A few counts support this clonotype. A library prepared for alpha chains yielded this beta chain as an off-target read; its size is of little meaning. The chain uses TRBV3-1 and TRBJ2-3; 10 bases fit TRBD2. V shed 6 bases, J shed 14 bases, and the junction held 8 bases outside the gene matches. The CDR3 contains 12 residues. CDR1 and CDR2 (germline): LGHDT, YNNKEL (reference sequence). CDR3 coding DNA: TGTGCCAGCAGGACTAGCGGGTTCTCTCTGTATTTT. Protein sequence: CASRTSGFSLYF.

This clonotype was picked up many times. This beta chain turned up in a library designed for alpha chains; as an off-target read, its abundance says little. This chain uses TRBV24-1 with TRBJ2-3, with 9 bases matching TRBD1. The CDR3 covers 17 residues. V gave up 4 bases and J gave up 7 bases; unmatched junction bases: 14. Germline V gene lookup returns CDR1 KGHDR and CDR2 SFDVKD. The CDR3 here is CATSDWDREALVYTQYF. The CDR3 DNA sequence: TGTGCCACCAGTGACTGGGACAGGGAAGCCCTCGTGTATACGCAGTATTTT.

There are many counts of this clonotype. Being off target in a library aimed at alpha chains, this beta chain has a size of little meaning. This sequence joins TRBV7-8 and TRBJ1-3; a possible D gene is TRBD1 (5 bases). Trimming cost V 1 base and J 3 bases, with 13 bases left between them. Germline V gene data show CDR1 as SGHVS and CDR2 as FQNEAQ. This CDR3 has 16 amino acids. The CDR3 sequence is CASSLGGGRSGNTIYF. The CDR3 DNA sequence: TGTGCCAGCAGCTTAGGGGGGGGAAGAAGTGGAAACACCATATATTTT.

This clonotype has ten or more counts. This beta chain is a stray sequence in a library constructed for alpha chains; its clone size is not meaningful. V and J are TRBV5-1 and TRBJ2-7; D possibly matches TRBD1 or TRBD2 (6 bases each). CDR1 is SGHRS and CDR2 is YFSETQ in the germline V gene. V was shortened by 0 bases and J by 6 bases, with 16 bases between the two germline ends. CDR3 length: 15 residues. CDR3 coding DNA: TGCGCCAGCAGCTTGGTCGGGACGGGGGCTGCCGAGCAGTACTTC. Protein sequence: CASSLVGTGAAEQYF.

This clonotype has ten or more counts. This beta chain is off target for a library built for alpha chains, so its abundance means little. V usage is TRBV5-6 and J usage is TRBJ2-2; 13 bases match TRBD2. The CDR3 totals 15 residues. Germline CDR1 is SGHDT and CDR2 is YYEEEE. Trimming took 4 bases from V and 6 from J; bases not matched to a gene: 3. DNA of the CDR3: TGTGCCAGCAGCCTGGGACTAGCGGGATCCGGGGAGCTGTTTTTT. This translates into CASSLGLAGSGELFF.

The sample holds many counts of this clonotype. Since the library was made to target alpha chains, this beta chain is a stray read and its abundance is not meaningful. The chain joins TRBV5-1 to TRBJ1-5; D remains unclear. This CDR3 is built from 13 residues. Germline CDR1 and CDR2: SGHRS and YFSETQ. Trimming left V 3 bases short and J 3 bases short, with 7 bases between. Here the CDR3 reads CASSSGPNQPQHF. Here the CDR3 DNA reads TGCGCCAGCAGCTCCGGACCCAATCAGCCCCAGCATTTT. The full variable domain, with the rest looked up from reference TRBV5-1 and TRBJ1-5, is KAGVTQTPRYLIKTRGQQVTLSCSPISGHRSVSWYQQTPGQGLQFLFEYFSETQRNKGNFPGRFSGRQFSNSRSEMNVSTLELGDSALYLCASSSGPNQPQHFGDGTRLSIL.

This clonotype is medium-sized within its sample. This beta chain came through as a stray read in a library set up for alpha chains, and its size says little. The chain joins TRBV15 to TRBJ2-1; 7 positions agree with TRBD1. The CDR3 runs to 14 residues. Germline loops: CDR1 LNHNV, CDR2 YYDKDF (reference sequence). Unmatched junction bases numbered 6, after V lost 5 bases and J lost 5 bases. The CDR3 is CATSRDRVDNEQFF. The CDR3 DNA sequence: TGTGCCACCAGCCGTGACAGGGTAGACAATGAGCAGTTCTTC. The full variable domain, in which reference TRBV15 and TRBJ2-1 provide the parts outside the CDR3, is DAMVIQNPRYQVTQFGKPVTLSCSQTLNHNVMYWYQQKSSQAPKLLFHYYDKDFNNEADTPDNFQSRRPNTSFCFLDIRSPGLGDTAMYLCATSRDRVDNEQFFGPGTRLTVL.

This clonotype was counted a few times. This beta chain is an unintended read in a library built for alpha chains; its size means little. CDR3 region: CASSPQGLKNTEAFF. In nucleotides, the CDR3 is TGTGCCAGCAGCCCCCAGGGTTTGAAAAACACTGAAGCTTTCTTT. The chain recombines TRBV7-9 with TRBJ1-1, with D perhaps matching TRBD1 (5 bases). Germline assignment: CDR1 SEHNR and CDR2 FQNEAQ (reference sequence). Trimming removed 5 bases at V and 2 bases at J, with 15 bases between. This CDR3 has 15 amino acids. Variable domain in full (rest from reference TRBV7-9 and TRBJ1-1): DTGVSQNPRHKITKRGQNVTFRCDPISEHNRLYWYRQTLGQGPEFLTYFQNEAQLEKSRLLSDRFSAERPKGSFSTLEIQRTEQGDSAMYLCASSPQGLKNTEAFFGQGTRLTVV.

By sample fraction, this clonotype is medium-sized. Little can be read into the size of this beta chain, an off-target read in a library designed for alpha chains. The V and J genes are TRBV7-9 and TRBJ2-3, with a weak D call TRBD1 (6 bases). Germline assignment: CDR1 SEHNR and CDR2 FQNEAQ (reference sequence). The CDR3 runs to 15 residues. Trimming left V 5 bases short and J 3 bases short, with 15 bases between. This CDR3 reads CASSLQSGVTDTQYF. In DNA form, the CDR3 reads TGTGCCAGCAGCCTCCAGTCAGGGGTAACAGATACGCAGTATTTT.

This clonotype was picked up many times. This beta chain turned up in a library designed for alpha chains; as an off-target read, its abundance says little. The chain employs TRBV7-2 and TRBJ2-1, with D unclear. The germline V and J ends were trimmed by 1 base and 12 bases, with 16 bases remaining between them. There are 14 residues in the CDR3. Germline CDR1 and CDR2: SGHTA and FQGNSA. The CDR3 sequence is CASSLDRASDAQFF. CDR3 nucleotides: TGTGCCAGCAGCTTAGACCGGGCCTCCGATGCGCAGTTCTTC.

Comments on this clonotype: This beta chain is an off-target read within a library intended for alpha chains, so its frequency means little. This chain links TRBV30 with TRBJ1-2; D is perhaps TRBD1 (5 bases). Trimming shortened V by 2 bases and J by 4 bases, and 14 bases separated the two germline ends. CDR3 length equals 14 residues. The germline V gene has CDR1 GTSNPN and CDR2 SVGIG (reference sequence). The CDR3, as DNA: TGTGCCTGGAGTCTCGGGCAGGGAGGCTATGGCTACACCTTC. Its protein is CAWSLGQGGYGYTF. The variable domain in full, completed from reference TRBV30 and TRBJ1-2, reads SQTIHQWPATLVQPVGSPLSLECTVEGTSNPNLYWYRQAAGRGLQLLFYSVGIGQISSEVPQNLSASRPQDRQFILSSKKLLLSDSGFYLCAWSLGQGGYGYTFGSGTRLTVV.

This clonotype was counted ten times or more. This beta chain appears as a stray read in a library generated for alpha chains; its size is not informative. V is TRBV29-1 and J is TRBJ1-2; D ambiguous. The CDR3 covers 13 residues. The V end was cut by 1 base, the J end by 7 bases, with 13 bases between. Germline V gives CDR1 SQVTM, CDR2 ANQGSEA. The CDR3 is CSVEGDLLGGYTF. For the CDR3, the DNA is TGCAGCGTTGAAGGAGACCTTCTTGGTGGCTACACCTTC.

By share, this clonotype counts as large (0.1 to 1%). This beta chain is an unintended read in a library built for alpha chains; its size means little. V and J are TRBV10-3 and TRBJ2-1; TRBD2 agrees at 9 bases. CDR1 and CDR2 (germline): ENHRY, SYGVKD. After removal of 0 bases from V and 2 bases from J, the junction contained 2 bases not matched to a gene. The CDR3 spans 16 residues. CDR3 region: CAISESGTSTYNEQFF. The DNA of the CDR3 is TGTGCCATCAGTGAGTCAGGGACTAGCACCTACAATGAGCAGTTCTTC.

This clonotype is labeled medium-sized (0.01 to 0.1%). This beta chain came through as a stray read in a library set up for alpha chains, and its size says little. The V call is TRBV6-6, the J call TRBJ1-1; D gene ambiguous. The CDR3 runs 12 residues. Germline lookup yields CDR1 MNHNY and CDR2 SVGAGI (reference sequence). V was cut by 2 bases and J by 5 bases, with 6 bases left in between. This chain's CDR3 is CASSYITTEAFF. The CDR3 region has the DNA TGTGCCAGCAGTTACATCACTACTGAAGCTTTCTTT.

Worth noting for this clonotype: Within a library made for alpha chains, this beta chain is off target, and its count is uninformative. This chain connects TRBV6-5 to TRBJ2-1; 11 positions agree with TRBD1. Per germline, CDR1 MNHEY and CDR2 SVGAGI. The CDR3 has 15 residues. Trimming took 5 bases from V and 6 from J; bases not matched to a gene: 6. CDR3 protein: CASSPGTGGINEQFF. The CDR3 nucleotides are TGTGCCAGCAGTCCCGGGACAGGGGGAATCAATGAGCAGTTCTTC.

This clonotype was seen many times. A library prepared for alpha chains yielded this beta chain as an off-target read; its size is of little meaning. This chain connects TRBV18 to TRBJ1-1; no definite D call. V shed 1 base and J shed 5 bases, with 11 bases lying between them. CDR1 is KGHSH, CDR2 LQKENI, per germline. The CDR3 length is 14 residues. Here the CDR3 DNA reads TGTGCCAGCTCACCACGAGCAGGCGGTACTGAAGCTTTCTTT. Translated: CASSPRAGGTEAFF.

This clonotype is labeled medium-sized. Since the library was made to target alpha chains, this beta chain is a stray read and its abundance is not meaningful. The chain carries TRBV28 and TRBJ2-7; 7 positions match TRBD2. The CDR3 covers 15 residues. Losses at the gene ends were 8 bases for V and 0 bases for J; bases not matched to a gene: 10. Germline CDR1 and CDR2: MDHEN and SYDVKM. The CDR3 DNA reads TGTGCCAGCCACACCACTAGCGCCCACTCCTACGAGCAGTACTTC. Amino acids: CASHTTSAHSYEQYF.

With respect to this clonotype: For a library built for alpha chains, this beta chain is a stray read; little rests on its size. This chain connects TRBV20-1 to TRBJ1-1; D possibly corresponds to TRBD1 (6 bases). Germline V gene sequence: CDR1 DFQATT, CDR2 SNEGSKA (reference sequence). CDR3 size: 13 residues. V lost 2 bases and J lost 10, with 17 bases in between. CDR3: CSARPTGHLGAFF. CDR3 coding DNA: TGCAGTGCTAGACCGACAGGCCACTTAGGAGCTTTCTTT.

The table lists this clonotype with many counts. This beta chain is an unintended read in a library built for alpha chains; its size means little. The chain combines TRBV30 with TRBJ2-3; 9 bases are shared with TRBD1. CDR3 length: 15 residues. Trimming cost V 1 base and J 2 bases; bases outside gene matches: 4. Per the germline V gene, CDR1 is GTSNPN and CDR2 is SVGIG (reference sequence). The CDR3 DNA follows: TGTGCCTGGAGTGCCGGGACAGGGCCCACAGATACGCAGTATTTT. This codes for CAWSAGTGPTDTQYF. Using reference TRBV30 and TRBJ2-3 for the parts outside the CDR3, the full variable domain is SQTIHQWPATLVQPVGSPLSLECTVEGTSNPNLYWYRQAAGRGLQLLFYSVGIGQISSEVPQNLSASRPQDRQFILSSKKLLLSDSGFYLCAWSAGTGPTDTQYFGPGTRLTVL.

This clonotype showed up many times. Because the library targeted alpha chains, this beta chain is an off-target read whose size means little. This chain uses TRBV7-6 with TRBJ2-5; a weak D match, TRBD2 (5 bases). The V gene lost 5 bases and the J gene lost 4 bases, with 11 bases spanning the gap. The CDR3 extends over 13 amino acids. The V gene's germline CDR1 is SGHVS and CDR2 FNYEAQ. The CDR3 here is CASSIGNPETQYF. The CDR3 DNA follows: TGTGCCAGCAGCATCGGGAATCCAGAGACCCAGTACTTC.

Relative to its sample, this clonotype is medium-sized. Within a library made for alpha chains, this beta chain is off target, and its count is uninformative. The J gene is TRBJ2-5, the V gene TRBV7-6; 10 bases match TRBD2. J was trimmed by 1 base and V by 0 bases; bases with no gene match: 2. The germline V gene encodes CDR1 SGHVS and CDR2 FNYEAQ. The CDR3 totals 16 residues. CDR3 protein: CASSLASSGSQETQYF. The CDR3, as DNA: TGTGCCAGCAGCTTAGCCTCTAGCGGGAGCCAAGAGACCCAGTACTTC.